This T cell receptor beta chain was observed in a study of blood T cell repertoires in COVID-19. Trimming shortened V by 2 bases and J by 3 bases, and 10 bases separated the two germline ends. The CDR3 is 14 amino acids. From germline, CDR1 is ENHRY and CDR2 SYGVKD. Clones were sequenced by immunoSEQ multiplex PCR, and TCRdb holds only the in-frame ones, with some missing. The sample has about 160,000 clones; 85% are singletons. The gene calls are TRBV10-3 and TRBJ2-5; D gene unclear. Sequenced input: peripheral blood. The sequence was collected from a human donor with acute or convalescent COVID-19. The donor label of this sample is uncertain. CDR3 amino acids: CAISEESREETQYF. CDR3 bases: TGTGCCATCAGTGAGGAGAGTCGGGAAGAGACCCAGTACTTC.